A selection of T cell receptor beta chains follows, all from one sample in a study of post-analysis software for immune sequencing data. TCRdb fed the PCR reads into MiXCR, producing one record per CDR3 protein. This sample has hundreds of thousands of distinct CDR3 sequences, with 55% to 70% found just once. The sample comprised blood. These receptor sequences come from a girl aged 2 to 9 with multiple sclerosis. Each CDR3 is given with its conserved first and last residue. The D gene is left open where the match is weak. Rows give clone size only sometimes, using once, few, many, or a class for an expanded clone.

TRBV2	.	.	TRBJ1-6	TGTGCCAGCAGTGGGAGGGTGCCTCTAGTTTCACCCCTCCACTTT	CASSGRVPLVSPLHF
TRBV5-5	.	.	TRBJ2-5	TGTGCCAGCAGCGCCGCCGGCGGGGAAGAGACCCAGTACTTC	CASSAAGGEETQYF
TRBV20-1	.	TRBD2	TRBJ2-5	TGCAGTGCTAGACATCCGGGAGGGGTAGTGGCAGAGACCCAGTACTTC	CSARHPGGVVAETQYF
TRBV12-3/TRBV12-4	.	.	TRBJ2-3	TGTGCCAGCAGGATGCTAGGACAAGATACGCAGTATTTT	CASRMLGQDTQYF
TRBV7-2	.	TRBD1	TRBJ1-1	TGTGCCAGCAGCTTCACCGGGACAGGGGGCGCACGGGCTGAAGCTTTCTTT	CASSFTGTGGARAEAFF
TRBV10-3	.	TRBD2	TRBJ2-3	TGTGCCATCAGTGACTCAGCGGGAGGGCACACAGATACGCAGTATTTT	CAISDSAGGHTDTQYF
TRBV5-6	few	.	TRBJ1-5	TGTGCCAGCAGCTTGCAGGGAGGCGACCAGCCCCAGCATTTT	CASSLQGGDQPQHF
TRBV5-1	.	TRBD2	TRBJ2-1	TGCGCCAGCAGCCCAGATAGCGGGAGGGCCTTCAATGAGCAGTTCTTC	CASSPDSGRAFNEQFF
TRBV4-1	.	TRBD1	TRBJ1-4	TGCGCCAGCAGCCAGGCCCCCGGGACAGGGGAGGGAAAACTGTTTTTT	CASSQAPGTGEGKLFF
TRBV5-1	.	TRBD2	TRBJ2-1	TGCGCCAGCAGCAGCACGAAGCTAGCGGGAGACCCGAGAGAGCAGTTCTTC	CASSSTKLAGDPREQFF
TRBV7-2	.	.	TRBJ2-3	TGTGCCAGCAGCTCCAACAGGGAGGATACGCAGTATTTT	CASSSNREDTQYF
TRBV14	.	.	TRBJ2-5	TGTGCCAGCAGCCGAACACAAGACATGAAGACCCTGTACTTC	CASSRTQDMKTLYF
TRBV5-1	.	.	TRBJ2-5	TGCGCCAGCAGCTTTGGGGGGCGATCGGAGACCCAGTACTTC	CASSFGGRSETQYF
TRBV27	once	.	TRBJ1-5	TGTGCCAGCAGTTCCGCGGCCCCAGTTACTCTGAATCAGCCCCAGCATTTT	CASSSAAPVTLNQPQHF
TRBV7-2	few	.	TRBJ1-5	TGTGCCAGCAGCTTAGGGACAGTAGGACAGCCCCAGCATTTT	CASSLGTVGQPQHF
TRBV27	few	.	TRBJ2-1	TGTGCCAGCAGTTTCGAGACAGGAAATGAGCAGTTCTTC	CASSFETGNEQFF
TRBV6-5	.	.	TRBJ1-2	TGTGCCAGCAGCTCCCCCCCGTATGGCTACACCTTC	CASSSPPYGYTF
TRBV20-1	.	TRBD2	TRBJ2-1	TGCAGTGCTATCAAACCACGGACTAGCGGGGGCGAGCAGTTCTTC	CSAIKPRTSGGEQFF
TRBV6-6	once	.	TRBJ2-1	TGTGCCAGCAATAGCGGAAATGAGCAGTTCTTC	CASNSGNEQFF
TRBV7-2	few	TRBD2	TRBJ2-1	TGTGCCAGCAGCTTATATGGGACTACGGGAGATGAGCAGTTCTTC	CASSLYGTTGDEQFF
TRBV6-1	.	TRBD1	TRBJ2-7	TGTGCCAGCAGACCATCCGGACAGGGGGTGATTTCCTACGAGCAGTACTTC	CASRPSGQGVISYEQYF
TRBV5-1	.	TRBD2	TRBJ2-7	TGCGCCAGCAGCCGGGGGACTAGCGGGAGTGGTTTCCACGAGCAGTACTTC	CASSRGTSGSGFHEQYF
TRBV5-1	.	.	TRBJ2-5	TGCGCCAGCAGCCCCTCTCCGGTCGAGACCCAGTACTTC	CASSPSPVETQYF
TRBV15	.	TRBD1	TRBJ2-1	TGTGCCACCAGCAGAGATTGGACAGGGGGGCACAATGAGCAGTTCTTC	CATSRDWTGGHNEQFF
TRBV7-2	.	.	TRBJ1-4	TGTGCCAGCAGCCCACGAGAGTACAGGAGTTCTAATGAAAAACTGTTTTTT	CASSPREYRSSNEKLFF
TRBV7-2	.	TRBD2	TRBJ2-2	TGTGCCAGCAGCTTACCAGCGGGGAACGCCGGGGAGCTGTTTTTT	CASSLPAGNAGELFF
TRBV7-2	few	TRBD2	TRBJ2-2	TGTGCCAGCAGCCATCCAGTGGGTAGCGGGGTAACCGGGGAGCTGTTTTTT	CASSHPVGSGVTGELFF
TRBV12-1	.	.	TRBJ1-2	TGTGCCAGCAGAATAGCCTCTGAGGAGGGGAGATATGGCTACACCTTC	CASRIASEEGRYGYTF
TRBV9	.	TRBD1	TRBJ2-3	TGTGCCAGCAGCGGGACAGGAGTTAGCACAGATACGCAGTATTTT	CASSGTGVSTDTQYF
TRBV10-3	few	.	TRBJ1-2	TGTGCCATCAGTGAGTCCGCCTTCTATGGCTACACCTTC	CAISESAFYGYTF